Below are 30 T cell receptor beta chains sequenced from a single sample in a study of OX40 agonist ivuxolimab in advanced cancers. TCRdb keeps only in-frame clones here, not all; method: immunoSEQ multiplex PCR. The table records approximately 91,000 clones, around 88% of them present only once. Source: CD4+ or CD8+ T cells sorted from blood, taken in a trial of the OX40 agonist ivuxolimab. Receptor source: an adult with an advanced solid tumor such as melanoma, head and neck, liver or kidney cancer.

The V gene is TRBV15, the J gene TRBJ2-7; 8 positions match TRBD1. Per germline, CDR1 LNHNV and CDR2 YYDKDF (reference sequence). V shed 5 bases and J 6 bases; nucleotides not matched to a gene: 9. The CDR3 totals 14 residues. This CDR3 is CATSGSTGGSEQYF. CDR3 nucleotides: TGTGCCACCAGCGGGTCAACAGGGGGATCCGAGCAGTACTTC. Full variable domain (outside the CDR3, taken from reference TRBV15 and TRBJ2-7): DAMVIQNPRYQVTQFGKPVTLSCSQTLNHNVMYWYQQKSSQAPKLLFHYYDKDFNNEADTPDNFQSRRPNTSFCFLDIRSPGLGDTAMYLCATSGSTGGSEQYFGPGTRLTVT.

This clone was seen only once. J is TRBJ2-5 and V is TRBV5-5, with TRBD1 matching 11 bases. CDR1 SGHKS and CDR2 YYEKEE come from the germline V gene (reference sequence). The CDR3 has 14 amino acids. Trimming removed 4 bases from V and 5 bases from J; junction bases left unmatched: 4. DNA for the CDR3: TGTGCCAGCAGCCCCGGGACAGGGGGGGAGACCCAGTACTTC. It is translated as CASSPGTGGETQYF. The full variable domain, with the rest looked up from reference TRBV5-5 and TRBJ2-5, is DAGVTQSPTHLIKTRGQQVTLRCSPISGHKSVSWYQQVLGQGPQFIFQYYEKEERGRGNFPDRFSARQFPNYSSELNVNALLLGDSALYLCASSPGTGGETQYFGPGTRLLVL.

The chain is built from TRBV6-1 and TRBJ1-4; TRBD1 might be the D (5 bases). Germline loops: CDR1 MNHNS, CDR2 SASEGT. The CDR3 spans 14 residues. V lost 7 bases, J lost 4 bases, and 13 bases lay in between. The CDR3 is CASKLRGVNEKLFF. The CDR3 nucleotides are TGTGCCAGCAAGTTAAGGGGTGTTAATGAAAAACTGTTTTTT.

The chain links TRBV9 to TRBJ2-2; possibly TRBD1 for D (7 bases). V was trimmed by 5 bases and J by 1 base, leaving 12 bases between them. The CDR3 consists of 15 residues. CDR1 is SGDLS, CDR2 YYNGEE, per germline. The CDR3 sequence: CASRGGTVNTGELFF. CDR3 bases: TGTGCCAGCAGGGGCGGGACAGTGAACACCGGGGAGCTGTTTTTT.

This clone was observed a few times. This chain joins TRBV2 and TRBJ2-3; D remains ambiguous. Germline V gene lookup returns CDR1 SNHLY and CDR2 FYNNEI. Trimming stripped 7 bases from V and 5 bases from J, with 7 bases between. The CDR3 consists of 11 residues. CDR3: CASTPRDTQYF. In nucleotides, the CDR3 is TGTGCCAGCACCCCCCGAGATACGCAGTATTTT.

In nucleotides, the CDR3 is TGTGCCAGTAGTATGTATGCGGGGCCGGGCACAGATACGCAGTATTTT. Its translation: CASSMYAGPGTDTQYF. The rearrangement links TRBV19 to TRBJ2-3; perhaps TRBD2 as D (6 bases). V was clipped by 3 bases and J by 1 base, with 14 bases between them. This CDR3 is 16 amino acids long. CDR1 is LNHDA and CDR2 is SQIVND in the germline V gene (reference sequence).

V usage is TRBV27 and J usage is TRBJ2-4; a possible D gene is TRBD1 (5 bases). The CDR3 sequence is 12 residues long. Germline V lookup: CDR1 MNHEY, CDR2 SMNVEV (reference sequence). Trimming shortened V by 10 bases and J by 10 bases, and 17 bases separated the two germline ends. The CDR3 here is CAKLDRIGIQYF. Written as DNA, the CDR3 is TGTGCCAAATTAGACAGAATAGGGATTCAGTACTTC.

The chain has TRBV19 and TRBJ1-1; 7 nucleotides align to TRBD1. With V trimmed by 5 bases and J by 4 bases, 7 bases remained unmatched. Germline CDR1 LNHDA, CDR2 SQIVND (reference sequence). The CDR3 runs to 14 residues. This CDR3 reads CASSVQGRGTEAFF. DNA for the CDR3: TGTGCCAGTAGTGTACAGGGGCGAGGCACTGAAGCTTTCTTT.

The chain joins TRBV2 to TRBJ1-1, with D perhaps matching TRBD1 (6 bases). Trimming took 7 bases from V and 1 from J, leaving 19 bases between them. The CDR3 runs 16 residues. The V gene's germline CDR1 is SNHLY and CDR2 FYNNEI. The CDR3 coding sequence is TGTGCCAGCAAGACAGGTACAGCCTTTGAGAACACTGAAGCTTTCTTT. Its protein product is CASKTGTAFENTEAFF.

This clone was seen only once. The chain employs TRBV18 and TRBJ2-2, with TRBD2 as a possible D gene (5 bases). CDR3 length: 15 amino acids. The ends were cut back, 5 bases at V and 2 bases at J, with 12 bases in the middle. Per the germline V gene, CDR1 is KGHSH and CDR2 is LQKENI. The CDR3 nucleotides read TGTGCCAGCTCAATCACTAGTTACAACACCGGGGAGCTGTTTTTT. As protein: CASSITSYNTGELFF.

CDR3 DNA sequence: TGTGCCAGCAGCCCTGGGATTTCCAATTCACCCCTCCACTTT. As protein: CASSPGISNSPLHF. The chain has TRBV7-9 and TRBJ1-6; D unclear. CDR3 length: 14 residues. V lost 5 bases and J 7 bases, leaving 12 bases between the germline ends. Germline V CDR1 and CDR2: SEHNR, FQNEAQ (reference sequence).

As regards this clone: Within the sample, other DNA sequences also encode this same CDR3. This chain connects TRBV7-2 to TRBJ1-1; the D is unclear. In germline, CDR1 is SGHTA, CDR2 FQGNSA. Trimming took off 1 base at V and 2 bases at J, with 8 bases between the two ends. This CDR3 is 14 amino acids long. CDR3 region: CASSLGPSNTEAFF. Written as DNA, the CDR3 is TGTGCCAGCAGCTTAGGTCCCAGTAACACTGAAGCTTTCTTT.

The chain joins TRBV5-1 to TRBJ2-1, with D possibly matching TRBD1 (6 bases). There are 15 residues in the CDR3. Deletions cut 0 bases from V and 8 bases from J, with 15 bases between. Germline CDR1 is SGHRS and CDR2 is YFSETQ. The CDR3 nucleotides read TGCGCCAGCAGCTTGGCAGGCAGCCCAGGGGATGAGCAGTTCTTC. Translation gives CASSLAGSPGDEQFF. The full variable domain, its missing parts supplied by reference TRBV5-1 and TRBJ2-1, is KAGVTQTPRYLIKTRGQQVTLSCSPISGHRSVSWYQQTPGQGLQFLFEYFSETQRNKGNFPGRFSGRQFSNSRSEMNVSTLELGDSALYLCASSLAGSPGDEQFFGPGTRLTVL.

This chain connects TRBV7-3 to TRBJ1-1; TRBD1 matches 9 bases. CDR1 SGHTA and CDR2 FQGTGA come from the germline V gene. After removal of 5 bases from V and 5 bases from J, the junction contained 3 bases not matched to a gene. This CDR3 contains 13 residues. CDR3 in DNA: TGTGCCAGCAGCCGCGGACAGGGGACTGAAGCTTTCTTT. Its translation: CASSRGQGTEAFF.

The V and J genes are TRBV4-1 and TRBJ2-5; 8 nucleotides agree with TRBD1. Germline loops: CDR1 MGHRA, CDR2 YSYEKL. V lost 0 bases, J lost 5 bases, and 8 bases stayed unmatched. The CDR3 spans 16 residues. The CDR3 spells CASSQDGSGGEETQYF. In DNA, the CDR3 is TGCGCCAGCAGCCAAGATGGTTCAGGGGGCGAGGAGACCCAGTACTTC.

This chain connects TRBV6-5 to TRBJ2-7; D is possibly TRBD2 (6 bases). CDR1 is MNHEY and CDR2 is SVGAGI in the germline V gene. The CDR3 runs 11 residues. The V end was cut by 7 bases, the J end by 11 bases, with 15 bases between. Here the CDR3 DNA reads TGTGCCAGCACCTTGGGGAGGAAGGAGTACTTC. This sequence encodes CASTLGRKEYF.

V is TRBV15 and J is TRBJ1-1, with TRBD1 as a possible D gene (5 bases). Trimming cost V 1 base and J 6 bases, with 9 bases left between them. The CDR3 has 13 amino acids. CDR1 is LNHNV and CDR2 is YYDKDF in the germline V gene (reference sequence). The chain's CDR3 is CATSRGRESEAFF. DNA of the CDR3: TGTGCCACCAGCAGAGGCAGGGAATCTGAAGCTTTCTTT.

The chain carries TRBV7-2 and TRBJ1-1; D is possibly TRBD1 (5 bases). The CDR3 totals 15 residues. V was cut by 1 base and J by 0 bases, with 9 bases left in between. Germline lookup yields CDR1 SGHTA and CDR2 FQGNSA. The CDR3 sequence: CASSLGGGMNTEAFF. DNA for the CDR3: TGTGCCAGCAGCTTAGGGGGCGGTATGAACACTGAAGCTTTCTTT.

The rearrangement joins TRBV6-5 to TRBJ1-2, with 10 bases identical to TRBD1. The J segment lost 3 bases and the V segment lost 4 bases, leaving 5 bases of the junction unmatched. The CDR3 has 15 residues. The germline V gene encodes CDR1 MNHEY and CDR2 SVGAGI. The DNA for the CDR3 is TGTGCCAGCAGTTCTCCCGGACAGGGGGACTATGGCTACACCTTC. This translates into CASSSPGQGDYGYTF.

The J gene is TRBJ1-2, the V gene TRBV7-2; a weak D match, TRBD1 (6 bases). With 5 bases removed from V and 1 base from J, the gap between germline ends came to 11 bases. CDR1 SGHTA and CDR2 FQGNSA come from the germline V gene. The CDR3 covers 14 residues. DNA for the CDR3: TGTGCCAGCAGCCCAGGGGTCCTTAACTATGGCTACACCTTC. It is translated as CASSPGVLNYGYTF.

This clone was seen only a few times. The V gene is TRBV5-6, the J gene TRBJ2-7, with 7 bases fitting TRBD2. The V segment lost 4 bases and the J segment 6 bases; nucleotides outside the gene matches: 16. The CDR3 spans 16 residues. CDR1 and CDR2 (germline): SGHDT, YYEEEE. CDR3: CASSPAGDAMFAEQYF. The DNA of the CDR3 is TGTGCCAGCAGCCCGGCGGGGGACGCGATGTTTGCCGAGCAGTACTTC.

The chain links TRBV19 to TRBJ1-2, with 8 bases lining up with TRBD1. V was clipped by 5 bases and J by 11 bases; unmatched bases: 1. Germline V gene lookup returns CDR1 LNHDA and CDR2 SQIVND (reference sequence). The CDR3 covers 10 residues. The CDR3, as DNA: TGTGCCAGTAGTGGACAGGGATACACCTTC. It specifies CASSGQGYTF.

This clone has more than one count but fewer than ten. This chain links TRBV2 with TRBJ1-1; TRBD1 is a possible D gene (6 bases). CDR3 length equals 12 residues. From germline, CDR1 is SNHLY and CDR2 FYNNEI. The V and J ends lost 7 bases and 5 bases respectively, with 11 bases between them. Written as DNA, the CDR3 is TGTGCCAGCAACCAAGGGGGGACTGAAGCTTTCTTT. Translated, it gives CASNQGGTEAFF.

J is TRBJ1-3 and V is TRBV5-5, with 7 bases identical to TRBD1. With 6 bases clipped from V and 0 bases from J, the junction kept 6 bases outside the gene matches. This CDR3 region has 15 residues. The germline CDR1 and CDR2 sequences are SGHKS and YYEKEE (reference sequence). The CDR3 protein is CASKEQGSSGNTIYF. CDR3 in DNA: TGTGCCAGCAAGGAACAGGGGAGCTCTGGAAACACCATATATTTT.

The chain is built from TRBV7-3 and TRBJ2-3; perhaps TRBD1 as D (5 bases). CDR3 length: 15 amino acids. Germline V gene data show CDR1 as SGHTA and CDR2 as FQGTGA. With 3 bases removed from V and 0 bases from J, the gap between germline ends came to 10 bases. The CDR3 coding sequence is TGTGCCAGCAGCTTTGGGGCCTCTAGCACAGATACGCAGTATTTT. Translated: CASSFGASSTDTQYF. The variable domain in full, completed from reference TRBV7-3 and TRBJ2-3, reads GAGVSQTPSNKVTEKGKYVELRCDPISGHTALYWYRQSLGQGPEFLIYFQGTGAADDSGLPNDRFFAVRPEGSVSTLKIQRTERGDSAVYLCASSFGASSTDTQYFGPGTRLTVL.

The genes are TRBV6-1 and TRBJ1-3, with 8 bases identical to TRBD1. The V and J ends lost 11 bases and 0 bases, in that order; junction bases with no gene match: 9. Germline CDR1 reads MNHNS; CDR2 reads SASEGT. This CDR3 is built from 15 residues. CDR3 sequence: CALAAGGHSGNTIYF. The CDR3 DNA reads as TGTGCCCTTGCGGCAGGGGGCCACTCTGGAAACACCATATATTTT.

This clone showed up just once. This chain uses TRBV2 with TRBJ2-6; 8 positions match TRBD2. The CDR3 is 14 residues long. Germline lookup yields CDR1 SNHLY and CDR2 FYNNEI. J gave up 2 bases and V 9 bases, and 3 bases lay outside the gene matches. CDR3 sequence reads: CARSGGPGANVLTF. In DNA form, the CDR3 reads TGTGCCAGGTCGGGGGGGCCTGGGGCCAACGTCCTGACTTTC.

The J gene is TRBJ2-5, the V gene TRBV28; tentative D call: TRBD2 (5 bases). The V and J ends lost 10 bases and 4 bases respectively, with 13 bases between them. CDR1 MDHEN and CDR2 SYDVKM come from the germline V gene. This CDR3 has 12 residues. The CDR3 sequence is CATVSRGETQYF. CDR3 DNA: TGTGCCACCGTTTCCCGGGGAGAGACCCAGTACTTC. The variable domain in full, completed from reference TRBV28 and TRBJ2-5, reads DVKVTQSSRYLVKRTGEKVFLECVQDMDHENMFWYRQDPGLGLRLIYFSYDVKMKEKGDIPEGYSVSREKKERFSLILESASTNQTSMYLCATVSRGETQYFGPGTRLLVL.

The chain combines TRBV11-1 with TRBJ2-3, with D unresolved. Germline V lookup: CDR1 SGHAT, CDR2 FQDESV (reference sequence). Trimming shortened V by 5 bases and J by 0 bases, and 9 bases separated the two germline ends. CDR3 size: 14 residues. CDR3 DNA sequence: TGTGCCAGCAGCCCCGTCGGAAGCACAGATACGCAGTATTTT. Translation: CASSPVGSTDTQYF.

The chain carries TRBV7-2 and TRBJ2-7; possibly TRBD1 for D (6 bases). This CDR3 has 13 residues. Germline values: CDR1 SGHTA, CDR2 FQGNSA. V lost 3 bases and J lost 6, with 12 bases in between. CDR3 in amino acids: CASSFQGLPEQYF. The CDR3 coding sequence is TGTGCCAGCAGCTTTCAGGGGCTACCCGAGCAGTACTTC.